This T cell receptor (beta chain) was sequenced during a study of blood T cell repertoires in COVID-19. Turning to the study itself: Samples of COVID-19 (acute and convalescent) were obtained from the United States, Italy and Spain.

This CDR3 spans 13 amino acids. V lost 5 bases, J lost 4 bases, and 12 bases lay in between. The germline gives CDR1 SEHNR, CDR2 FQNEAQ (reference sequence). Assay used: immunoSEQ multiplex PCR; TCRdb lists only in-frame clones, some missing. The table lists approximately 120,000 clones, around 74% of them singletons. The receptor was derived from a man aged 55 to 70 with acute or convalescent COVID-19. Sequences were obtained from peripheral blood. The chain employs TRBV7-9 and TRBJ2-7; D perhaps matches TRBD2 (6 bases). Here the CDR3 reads CASSPPAGYEQYF. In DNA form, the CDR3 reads TGTGCCAGCAGCCCACCGGCGGGATACGAGCAGTACTTC.